This T cell receptor (beta chain) was sequenced for a study of cytomegalovirus exposure and HLA in healthy donors. General observations from the study: From TCR beta sequences, most subjects' HLA-A and HLA-B alleles were reportedly predicted accurately. Roughly uniform sequencing depth across donors was assumed, possibly incorrectly.

Trimming took 5 bases from V and 1 from J, leaving 3 bases between them. Germline values: CDR1 DFQATT, CDR2 SNEGSKA (reference sequence). The CDR3 totals 11 residues. Points on this clone: The target antigen is unknown.

The PCR used 60 Vbeta and 13 Jbeta primers. Sequenced by immunoSEQ multiplex PCR; TCRdb stores in-frame clones only, minus some. This sample has some 70,000 clones, with roughly 65% found just once. The origin of this receptor is a male donor in good health and CMV-seropositive. Sequencing used PBMCs. The chain couples TRBV20-1 to TRBJ2-1; D remains ambiguous. CDR3 loop: CSAYSYNEQFF. CDR3 DNA: TGCAGTGCTTATTCCTACAATGAGCAGTTCTTC.